This T cell receptor (beta chain) comes out of a study of a mutant IDH1 vaccine in newly diagnosed glioma. On the study more broadly: Treated patients showed a male proportion of roughly 62%, a female proportion of about 40%, and a mean age of 40.4 years.

Stated time point: week 11, during vaccination. One vaccine dose held 300 ug of mutant IDH1 20-mer peptide and came with topical imiquimod. With respect to this clone: The antigen remains undetermined.

Assay: immunoSEQ multiplex PCR; the TCRdb copy retains only in-frame clones and omits some. In the table there are more than 30,000 clones, around 89% of which are singletons. CDR3 length: 15 residues. The V gene's germline CDR1 is LGHNA and CDR2 YSLEER. V was trimmed by 4 bases and J by 4 bases, leaving 13 bases between them. The rearrangement joins TRBV4-3 to TRBJ1-4; D may be TRBD1 (6 bases). This TCR was recovered from a man aged 18-30 years with glioma. This specimen was PBMCs, taken from a glioma patient whose treatment included an IDH1 peptide vaccine. The CDR3: CASSPGGIRNEKLFF. CDR3 DNA sequence: TGCGCCAGCAGCCCCGGGGGCATCCGTAATGAAAAACTGTTTTTT.